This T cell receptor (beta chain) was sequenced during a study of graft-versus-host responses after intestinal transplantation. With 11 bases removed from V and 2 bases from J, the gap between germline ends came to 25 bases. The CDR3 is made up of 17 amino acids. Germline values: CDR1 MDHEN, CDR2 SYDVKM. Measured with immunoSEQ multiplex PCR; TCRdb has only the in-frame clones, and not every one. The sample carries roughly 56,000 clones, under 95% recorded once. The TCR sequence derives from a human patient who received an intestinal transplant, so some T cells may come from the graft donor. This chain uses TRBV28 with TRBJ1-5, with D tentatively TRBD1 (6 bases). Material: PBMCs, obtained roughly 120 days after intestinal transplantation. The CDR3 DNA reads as TGTGCCGGGTCTCAGGGCAGGGGAACCTTGGGCAATCAGCCCCAGCATTTT. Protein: CAGSQGRGTLGNQPQHF.